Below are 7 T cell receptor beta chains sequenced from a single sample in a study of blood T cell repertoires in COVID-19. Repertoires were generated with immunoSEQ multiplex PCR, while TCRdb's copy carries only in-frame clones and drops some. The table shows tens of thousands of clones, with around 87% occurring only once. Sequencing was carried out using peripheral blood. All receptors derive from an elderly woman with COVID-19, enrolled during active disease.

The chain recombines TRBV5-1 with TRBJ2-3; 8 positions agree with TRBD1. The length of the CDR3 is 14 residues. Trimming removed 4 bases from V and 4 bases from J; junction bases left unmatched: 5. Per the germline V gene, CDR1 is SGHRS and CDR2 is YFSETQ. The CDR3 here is CASSSGTGPDTQYF. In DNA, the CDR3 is TGCGCCAGCAGCAGTGGGACAGGCCCAGATACGCAGTATTTT. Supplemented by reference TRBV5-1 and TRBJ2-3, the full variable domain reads KAGVTQTPRYLIKTRGQQVTLSCSPISGHRSVSWYQQTPGQGLQFLFEYFSETQRNKGNFPGRFSGRQFSNSRSEMNVSTLELGDSALYLCASSSGTGPDTQYFGPGTRLTVL.

CDR3 coding DNA: TGTGCCAGCAGCGGGACAGCCAACACTGAAGCTTTCTTT. This sequence encodes CASSGTANTEAFF. The V gene is TRBV2, the J gene TRBJ1-1; the match to TRBD1 covers 7 bases. There are 13 residues in the CDR3. The ends lost 6 bases at V and 2 bases at J; junction bases unmatched: 3. The germline gives CDR1 SNHLY, CDR2 FYNNEI.

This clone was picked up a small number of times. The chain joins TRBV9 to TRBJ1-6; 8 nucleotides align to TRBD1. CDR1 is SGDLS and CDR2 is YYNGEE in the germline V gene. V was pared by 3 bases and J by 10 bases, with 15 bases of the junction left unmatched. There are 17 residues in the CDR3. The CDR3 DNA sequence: TGTGCCAGCAGCGCCGACCAATTTACAGGGGGAGGGTCACCCCTCCACTTT. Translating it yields CASSADQFTGGGSPLHF.

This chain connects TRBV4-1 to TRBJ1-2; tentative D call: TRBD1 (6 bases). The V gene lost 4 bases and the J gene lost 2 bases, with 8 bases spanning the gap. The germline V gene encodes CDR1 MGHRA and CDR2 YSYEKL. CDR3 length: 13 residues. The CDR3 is CASSLGQNYGYTF. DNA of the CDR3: TGCGCCAGCAGCCTCGGACAGAACTATGGCTACACCTTC.

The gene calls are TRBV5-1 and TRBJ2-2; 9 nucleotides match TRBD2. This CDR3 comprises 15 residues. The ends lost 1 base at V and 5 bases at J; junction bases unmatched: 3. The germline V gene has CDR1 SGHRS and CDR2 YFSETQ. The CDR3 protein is CASSLPSGETGELFF. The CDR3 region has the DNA TGCGCCAGCAGCTTGCCTAGCGGGGAAACCGGGGAGCTGTTTTTT.

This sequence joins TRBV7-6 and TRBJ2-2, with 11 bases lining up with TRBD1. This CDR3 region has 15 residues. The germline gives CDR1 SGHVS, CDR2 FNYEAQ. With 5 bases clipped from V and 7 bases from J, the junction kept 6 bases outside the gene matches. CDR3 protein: CASSLGQGADGELFF. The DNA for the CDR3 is TGTGCCAGCAGCCTTGGACAGGGGGCGGACGGGGAGCTGTTTTTT. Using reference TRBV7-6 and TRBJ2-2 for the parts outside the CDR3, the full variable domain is GAGVSQSPRYKVTKRGQDVALRCDPISGHVSLYWYRQALGQGPEFLTYFNYEAQQDKSGLPNDRFSAERPEGSISTLTIQRTEQRDSAMYRCASSLGQGADGELFFGEGSRLTVL.

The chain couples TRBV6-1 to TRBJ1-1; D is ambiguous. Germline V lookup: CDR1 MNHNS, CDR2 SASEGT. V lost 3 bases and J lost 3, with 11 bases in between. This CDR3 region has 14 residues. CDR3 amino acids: CASSDRPRDTEAFF. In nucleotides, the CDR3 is TGTGCCAGCAGTGACAGGCCAAGAGACACTGAAGCTTTCTTT.